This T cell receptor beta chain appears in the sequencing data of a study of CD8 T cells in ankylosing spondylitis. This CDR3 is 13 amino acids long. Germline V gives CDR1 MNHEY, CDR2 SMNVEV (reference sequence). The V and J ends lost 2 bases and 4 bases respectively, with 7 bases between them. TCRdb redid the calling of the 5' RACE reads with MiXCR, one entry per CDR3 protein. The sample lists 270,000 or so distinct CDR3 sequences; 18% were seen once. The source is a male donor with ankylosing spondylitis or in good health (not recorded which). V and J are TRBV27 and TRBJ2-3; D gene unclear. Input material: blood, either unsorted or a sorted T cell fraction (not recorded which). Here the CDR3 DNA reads TGTGCCAGCAGTTTACTAGGTTCAGATACGCAGTATTTT. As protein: CASSLLGSDTQYF.